Listed below are T cell receptor beta chains from one sample, sequenced in a study of cytomegalovirus exposure and HLA in healthy donors. TCRdb's copy holds only in-frame clones and misses some; the assay was immunoSEQ multiplex PCR. The profile shows about 110,000 clones, 55% to 75% of them singletons. Sequencing was done on a sample of PBMCs. These receptors came from a man younger than 40 in good health and CMV-seropositive. The CDR3 runs from the conserved cysteine through the conserved F or W. D genes are given only for firm matches. The size field is filled for only some rows; it gives once, few, many or a size class.

>TRBV7-8|few|TRBJ2-1|TRBD2
CASSSGLAGVYEQFF
TGTGCCAGCAGCTCGGGACTAGCGGGGGTCTATGAGCAGTTCTTC
>TRBV4-1|.|TRBJ2-7|.
CASSQAFLVGEGYEQYF
TGCGCCAGCAGCCAAGCTTTCCTGGTCGGGGAAGGGTACGAGCAGTACTTC
>TRBV6-5|once|TRBJ1-1|TRBD1
CASSFTPTGEDTEAFF
TGTGCCAGCAGTTTCACCCCGACAGGGGAGGACACTGAAGCTTTCTTT
>TRBV7-7|.|TRBJ2-3|.
CASSRERTDTQYF
TGTGCTAGCAGCCGGGAGCGCACAGATACGCAGTATTTT
>TRBV7-8|.|TRBJ2-1|.
CASSLYAGLGNEQFF
TGTGCCAGCAGCTTATATGCGGGTCTGGGGAATGAGCAGTTCTTC
>TRBV7-9|.|TRBJ1-1|.
CASSFTRLTSRDIEAFF
TGTGCCAGCAGCTTTACCCGGCTTACGAGCAGGGACATTGAAGCTTTCTTT
>TRBV4-1|few|TRBJ2-2|TRBD2
CASSQLAGGPGELFF
TGCGCCAGCAGCCAATTAGCGGGGGGCCCCGGGGAGCTGTTTTTT
>TRBV2|once|TRBJ1-2|.
CASSEALEEIGYTF
TGTGCCAGCAGTGAAGCGCTAGAGGAAATAGGCTACACCTTC
>TRBV2|.|TRBJ2-5|TRBD1
CASSIDRGETQYF
TGTGCCAGCAGTATCGACAGGGGGGAGACCCAGTACTTC
>TRBV2|.|TRBJ2-7|.
CASSEGRGSYEQYF
TGTGCCAGCAGTGAAGGCAGGGGTTCCTACGAGCAGTACTTC
>TRBV5-6|once|TRBJ1-1|TRBD1
CASSNYRGDTEAFF
TGTGCCAGCAGCAATTACAGGGGAGACACTGAAGCTTTCTTT
>TRBV5-5|.|TRBJ1-2|.
CASSLSGGANYGYTF
TGTGCCAGCAGCTTGAGCGGGGGAGCTAACTATGGCTACACCTTC
>TRBV6-5|.|TRBJ2-1|TRBD2
CASSYKAGGPYNEQFF
TGTGCCAGCAGTTACAAGGCGGGGGGGCCCTACAATGAGCAGTTCTTC
>TRBV5-4|.|TRBJ2-7|.
CASSMTGGEQYF
TGTGCCAGCAGCATGACAGGAGGCGAGCAGTACTTC
>TRBV4-1|.|TRBJ2-5|TRBD2
CASSPGASGGQETQYF
TGCGCCAGCAGCCCAGGTGCTAGCGGGGGCCAAGAGACCCAGTACTTC
>TRBV7-9|.|TRBJ1-1|.
CASSRGGENTEAFF
TGTGCCAGCAGTAGAGGAGGGGAGAACACTGAAGCTTTCTTT
>TRBV6-1|.|TRBJ2-1|.
CASRRQRWANEQFF
TGTGCCAGCAGAAGACAGAGATGGGCCAATGAGCAGTTCTTC
>TRBV2|few|TRBJ2-3|TRBD2
CASSDRLRGITDTQYF
TGTGCCAGCAGTGATAGGTTGCGGGGGATCACAGATACGCAGTATTTT
>TRBV4-1|.|TRBJ2-2|.
CASSPNIGELFF
TGCGCCAGCAGCCCCAACATCGGGGAGCTGTTTTTT
>TRBV19|few|TRBJ1-5|.
CASSVSGPFQPQHF
TGTGCCAGTAGTGTGTCTGGGCCCTTTCAGCCCCAGCATTTT
>TRBV15|.|TRBJ1-5|.
CATSRDSQGIWQPQHF
TGTGCCACCAGCAGAGATTCACAGGGTATTTGGCAGCCCCAGCATTTT
>TRBV7-2|.|TRBJ1-6|.
CASSDGSNKYNSPLHF
TGTGCCAGCAGCGACGGGAGTAACAAATACAATTCACCCCTCCACTTT
>TRBV5-4|.|TRBJ2-1|.
CASSRTPGQYNEQFF
TGTGCCAGCAGCCGCACGCCCGGACAGTACAATGAGCAGTTCTTC
>TRBV19|.|TRBJ2-7|TRBD2
CASSISRAGDSYEQYF
TGTGCCAGTAGTATTAGTAGGGCGGGAGATTCCTACGAGCAGTACTTC
>TRBV19|once|TRBJ1-2|.
CASRILGSPMGGYTF
TGTGCCAGTAGGATTCTGGGCAGTCCTATGGGTGGCTACACCTTC
>TRBV4-1|few|TRBJ2-3|.
CASSPRLEDTQYF
TGCGCCAGCAGCCCAAGACTGGAGGATACGCAGTATTTT
>TRBV5-1|.|TRBJ2-1|TRBD2
CASRPFGGGYNEQFF
TGCGCCAGCAGACCCTTCGGCGGGGGGTACAATGAGCAGTTCTTC
>TRBV11-2|.|TRBJ2-5|TRBD2
CASSFTSGGWQETQYF
TGTGCCAGCAGCTTTACGAGCGGGGGGTGGCAAGAGACCCAGTACTTC
>TRBV7-9|.|TRBJ2-1|.
CASRPGGASSYNEQFF
TGTGCCAGCAGGCCTGGCGGGGCCTCCTCCTACAATGAGCAGTTCTTC
>TRBV29-1|few|TRBJ2-2|.
CSVYISGELFF
TGCAGCGTTTACATCTCCGGGGAGCTGTTTTTT
>TRBV10-3|.|TRBJ1-3|.
CAINKGRNTIYF
TGTGCCATCAATAAGGGGAGAAACACCATATATTTT
>TRBV15|.|TRBJ2-5|TRBD2
CATSRTERGGRETQYF
TGTGCCACCAGCAGAACAGAGCGGGGGGGTAGAGAGACCCAGTACTTC
>TRBV7-7|.|TRBJ2-5|TRBD1
CASSSTGWETQYF
TGTGCTAGCAGCTCGACAGGGTGGGAGACCCAGTACTTC
>TRBV27|.|TRBJ2-2|TRBD2
CASSFPGVSGSPTGELFF
TGTGCCAGCAGTTTCCCGGGGGTTAGCGGGAGCCCCACCGGGGAGCTGTTTTTT
>TRBV6-5|.|TRBJ2-3|.
CASSWAGTRTMDTQYF
TGTGCCAGCAGTTGGGCGGGCACCCGAACAATGGATACGCAGTATTTT
>TRBV10-3|.|TRBJ2-7|TRBD1
CAITHDRGSREQYF
TGTGCCATCACCCACGACAGGGGAAGTCGCGAGCAGTACTTC
>TRBV29-1|.|TRBJ1-5|.
CSVAGTSNQPQHF
TGCAGCGTTGCCGGGACAAGCAATCAGCCCCAGCATTTT
>TRBV29-1|.|TRBJ1-1|TRBD1
CSVEGAARDRGRGTEAFF
TGCAGCGTTGAAGGGGCCGCCCGGGACAGGGGAAGAGGGACTGAAGCTTTCTTT
>TRBV9|few|TRBJ2-6|.
CASSVGASGANVLTF
TGTGCCAGCAGCGTAGGGGCCTCTGGGGCCAACGTCCTGACTTTC
>TRBV7-9|.|TRBJ2-2|.
CASILGSVMDGELFF
TGTGCCAGCATCCTAGGTTCGGTTATGGACGGGGAGCTGTTTTTT
>TRBV9|.|TRBJ2-5|TRBD1
CASSATGVAGEQYF
TGTGCCAGCAGCGCTACAGGGGTAGCCGGGGAGCAGTACTTC
>TRBV30|.|TRBJ2-7|.
CAWSSEKSYEQYF
TGTGCCTGGAGTTCCGAGAAGTCCTACGAGCAGTACTTC
>TRBV9|.|TRBJ2-1|.
CASSSTSGNLYNEQFF
TGTGCCAGCAGCTCCACATCAGGGAACCTATACAATGAGCAGTTCTTC
>TRBV6-5|.|TRBJ1-1|.
CASSYGRHGNTEAFF
TGTGCCAGCAGTTACGGGAGACACGGGAACACTGAAGCTTTCTTT
>TRBV2|.|TRBJ2-2|.
CASSEALPGSNTGELFF
TGTGCCAGCAGTGAAGCCCTTCCGGGATCCAACACCGGGGAGCTGTTCTTT
>TRBV18|.|TRBJ1-4|.
CASSPAYGTKDEKLFF
TGTGCCAGCTCACCAGCCTACGGGACAAAGGATGAAAAACTGTTTTTT
>TRBV5-6|.|TRBJ2-7|TRBD1
CASSPITGTGIGEQYF
TGTGCCAGCAGCCCTATTACCGGGACAGGGATAGGGGAGCAGTACTTC
>TRBV5-1|once|TRBJ2-7|.
CASSSVGLRVPSDEQYF
TGCGCCAGCAGCTCGGTGGGGCTTCGAGTTCCCTCTGACGAGCAGTACTTC
>TRBV6-6|.|TRBJ1-2|.
CASRFTGNYGYTF
TGTGCCAGCAGATTTACAGGGAACTATGGCTACACCTTC
>TRBV13|few|TRBJ2-1|.
CASSSSRGEQFF
TGTGCCAGCAGCTCCTCCCGGGGAGAGCAGTTCTTC
>TRBV5-4|.|TRBJ1-1|TRBD1
CASSLRQGLDTEAFF
TGTGCCAGCAGCTTAAGACAGGGATTGGACACTGAAGCTTTCTTT
>TRBV13|.|TRBJ1-2|.
CASSLNTGTANYGYTF
TGTGCCAGCAGCCTCAATACAGGGACCGCTAACTATGGCTACACCTTC